This T cell receptor (beta chain) derives from a study of blood T cell repertoires in COVID-19. The ends lost 0 bases at V and 1 base at J; junction bases unmatched: 1. The CDR3 extends over 16 amino acids. Per germline, CDR1 MGHRA and CDR2 YSYEKL. This clone is classed as medium-sized (0.01 to 0.1%). Measured with immunoSEQ multiplex PCR; TCRdb has only the in-frame clones, and not every one. The table lists some 86,000 clones, approximately 80% of them singletons. The sequenced material came from peripheral blood. This receptor was identified in a woman of 80 years or more with active or convalescent COVID-19. The chain joins TRBV4-1 to TRBJ2-5; 11 positions match TRBD2. CDR3 DNA sequence: TGCGCCAGCAGCCAAGAGGGACTAGCGGCCCAAGAGACCCAGTACTTC. Protein product: CASSQEGLAAQETQYF.